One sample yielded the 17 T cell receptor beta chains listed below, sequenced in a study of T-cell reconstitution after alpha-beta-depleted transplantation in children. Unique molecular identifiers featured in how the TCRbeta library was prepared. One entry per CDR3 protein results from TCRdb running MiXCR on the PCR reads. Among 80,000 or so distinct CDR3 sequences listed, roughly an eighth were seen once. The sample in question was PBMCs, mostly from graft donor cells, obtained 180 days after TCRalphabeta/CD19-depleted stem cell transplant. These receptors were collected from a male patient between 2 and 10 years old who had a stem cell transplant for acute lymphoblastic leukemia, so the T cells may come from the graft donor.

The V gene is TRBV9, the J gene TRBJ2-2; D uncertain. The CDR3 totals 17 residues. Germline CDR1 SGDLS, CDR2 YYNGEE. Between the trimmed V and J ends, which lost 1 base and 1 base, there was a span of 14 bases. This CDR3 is CASSVRVGDLNTGELFF. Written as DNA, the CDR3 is TGTGCCAGCAGCGTAAGGGTCGGCGACTTGAACACCGGGGAGCTGTTTTTT.

DNA for the CDR3: TGTGCCATCAGTGAGGCAGGGCCGGTCTCTGGGGCCAACGTCCTGACTTTC. Translation gives CAISEAGPVSGANVLTF. V gene TRBV10-3 combines with J gene TRBJ2-6, with D tentatively TRBD1 (5 bases). The CDR3 length is 17 residues. Trimming took off 2 bases at V and 0 bases at J, with 11 bases between the two ends. Germline assignment: CDR1 ENHRY and CDR2 SYGVKD.

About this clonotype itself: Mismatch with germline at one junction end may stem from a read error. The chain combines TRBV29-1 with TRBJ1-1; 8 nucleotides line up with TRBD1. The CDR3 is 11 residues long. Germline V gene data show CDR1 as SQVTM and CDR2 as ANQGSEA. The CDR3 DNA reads TGCAGCGCTGAACAGGGGGCTGAAGCTTTCTTT. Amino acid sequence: CSAEQGAEAFF.

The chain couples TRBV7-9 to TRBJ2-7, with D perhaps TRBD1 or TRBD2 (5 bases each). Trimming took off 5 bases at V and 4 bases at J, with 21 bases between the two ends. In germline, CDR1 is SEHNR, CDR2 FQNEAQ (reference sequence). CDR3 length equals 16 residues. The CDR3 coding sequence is TGTGCCAGCAGCCATTACAGGTCCAGAGGGTTTTACGAGCAGTACTTC. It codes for CASSHYRSRGFYEQYF.

CDR3 nucleotide sequence: TGTGCCAGCAGCTCCCCGGACAACCTCTCCTACGAGCAGTACTTC. Its protein product is CASSSPDNLSYEQYF. The chain is built from TRBV6-1 and TRBJ2-7, with D possibly matching TRBD1 (5 bases). The V and J ends lost 6 bases and 0 bases respectively, with 15 bases between them. Germline-derived CDR1 and CDR2 are MNHNS and SASEGT. The CDR3 sequence is 15 residues long.

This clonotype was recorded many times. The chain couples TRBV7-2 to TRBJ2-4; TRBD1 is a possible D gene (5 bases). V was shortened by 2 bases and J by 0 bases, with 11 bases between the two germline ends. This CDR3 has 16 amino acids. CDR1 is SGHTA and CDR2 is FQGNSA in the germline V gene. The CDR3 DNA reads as TGTGCCAGCAGCTTATGCGCGACAGTAGCCAAAAACATTCAGTACTTC. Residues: CASSLCATVAKNIQYF.

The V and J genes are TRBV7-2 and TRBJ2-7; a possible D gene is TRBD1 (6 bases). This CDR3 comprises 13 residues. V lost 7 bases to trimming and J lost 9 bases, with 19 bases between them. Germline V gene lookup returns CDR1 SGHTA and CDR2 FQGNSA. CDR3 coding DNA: TGTGCCAGCAAGCAGGGGAAGGGTATGGTGCAGTACTTC. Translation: CASKQGKGMVQYF. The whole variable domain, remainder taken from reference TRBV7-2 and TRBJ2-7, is GAGVSQSPSNKVTEKGKDVELRCDPISGHTALYWYRQSLGQGLEFLIYFQGNSAPDKSGLPSDRFSAERTGGSVSTLTIQRTQQEDSAVYLCASKQGKGMVQYFGPGTRLTVT.

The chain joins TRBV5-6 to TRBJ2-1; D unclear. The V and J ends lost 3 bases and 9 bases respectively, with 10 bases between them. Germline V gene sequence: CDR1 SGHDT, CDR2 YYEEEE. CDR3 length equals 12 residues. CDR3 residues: CASSSGSSEQFF. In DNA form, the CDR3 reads TGTGCCAGCAGCTCGGGCTCGTCTGAGCAGTTCTTC.

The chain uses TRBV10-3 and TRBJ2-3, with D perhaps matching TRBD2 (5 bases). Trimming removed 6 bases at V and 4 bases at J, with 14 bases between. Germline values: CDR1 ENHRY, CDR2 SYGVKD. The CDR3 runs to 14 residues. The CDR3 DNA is TGTGCCATCAGGGGAACTAGATTTTCAGATACGCAGTATTTT. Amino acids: CAIRGTRFSDTQYF.

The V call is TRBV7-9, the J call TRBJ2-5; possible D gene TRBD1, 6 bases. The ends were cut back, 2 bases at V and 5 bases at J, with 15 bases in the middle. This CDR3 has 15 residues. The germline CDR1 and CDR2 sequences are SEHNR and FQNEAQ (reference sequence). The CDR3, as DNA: TGTGCCAGCAGCTTACGGGCAGGGGCGCTGGAGACCCAGTACTTC. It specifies CASSLRAGALETQYF.

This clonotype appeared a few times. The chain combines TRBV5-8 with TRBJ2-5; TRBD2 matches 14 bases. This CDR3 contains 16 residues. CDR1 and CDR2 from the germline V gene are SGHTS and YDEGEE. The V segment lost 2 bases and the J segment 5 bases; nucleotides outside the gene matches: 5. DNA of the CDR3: TGTGCCAGCAGCTTCGGGACTAGCGGGAGAAGCGAGACCCAGTACTTC. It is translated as CASSFGTSGRSETQYF.

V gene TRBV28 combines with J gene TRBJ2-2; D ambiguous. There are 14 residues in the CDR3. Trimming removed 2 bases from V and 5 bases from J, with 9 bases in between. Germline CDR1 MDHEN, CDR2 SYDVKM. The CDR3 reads CASSLRRTTGELFF. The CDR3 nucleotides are TGTGCCAGCAGTTTACGAAGAACTACCGGGGAGCTGTTTTTT.

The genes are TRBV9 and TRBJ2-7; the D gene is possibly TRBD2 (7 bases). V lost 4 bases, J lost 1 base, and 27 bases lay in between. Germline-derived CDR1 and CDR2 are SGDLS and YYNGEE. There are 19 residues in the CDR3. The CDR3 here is CASSLSLSPRGPSSYEQYF. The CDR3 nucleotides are TGTGCCAGCAGCTTAAGCTTGAGCCCGCGGGGGCCCTCTTCCTACGAGCAGTACTTC.

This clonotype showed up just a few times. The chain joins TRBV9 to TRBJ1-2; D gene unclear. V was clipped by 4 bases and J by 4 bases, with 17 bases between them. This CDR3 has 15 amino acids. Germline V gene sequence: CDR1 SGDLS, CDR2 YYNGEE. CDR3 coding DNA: TGTGCCAGCAGCCCAGAGGGCCTCGGGAGCTATGGCTACACCTTC. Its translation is CASSPEGLGSYGYTF.

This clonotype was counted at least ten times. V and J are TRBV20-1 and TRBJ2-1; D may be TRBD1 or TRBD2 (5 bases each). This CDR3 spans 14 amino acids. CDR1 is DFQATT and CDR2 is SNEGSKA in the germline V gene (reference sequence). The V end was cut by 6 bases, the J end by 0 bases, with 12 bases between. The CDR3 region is CSASGTYSYNEQFF. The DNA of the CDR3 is TGCAGTGCCTCCGGGACCTACTCCTACAATGAGCAGTTCTTC.

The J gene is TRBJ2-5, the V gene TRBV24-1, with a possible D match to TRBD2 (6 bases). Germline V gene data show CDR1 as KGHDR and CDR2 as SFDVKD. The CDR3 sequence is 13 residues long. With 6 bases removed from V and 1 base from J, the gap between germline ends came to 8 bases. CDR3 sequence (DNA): TGTGCCACCAGTAATAGCGGCCAAGAGACCCAGTACTTC. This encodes CATSNSGQETQYF.

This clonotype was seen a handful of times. In nucleotides, the CDR3 is TGTGCCAGCAGCGTAGGGCAAAATTCACCCCTCCACTTT. Translation gives CASSVGQNSPLHF. V and J are TRBV9 and TRBJ1-6; no definite D call. Germline V gene lookup returns CDR1 SGDLS and CDR2 YYNGEE. V lost 0 bases and J lost 7, with 5 bases in between. CDR3 size: 13 residues. The variable domain in full, completed from reference TRBV9 and TRBJ1-6, reads DSGVTQTPKHLITATGQRVTLRCSPRSGDLSVYWYQQSLDQGLQFLIQYYNGEERAKGNILERFSAQQFPDLHSELNLSSLELGDSALYFCASSVGQNSPLHFGNGTRLTVT.